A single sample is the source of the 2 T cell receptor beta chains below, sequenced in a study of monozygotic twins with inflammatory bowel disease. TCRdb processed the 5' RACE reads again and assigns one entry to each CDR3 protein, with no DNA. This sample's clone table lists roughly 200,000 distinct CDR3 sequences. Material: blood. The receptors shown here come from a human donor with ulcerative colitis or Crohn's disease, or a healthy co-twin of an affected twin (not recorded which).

CDR3 in amino acids: CASSSGTDTQYF. This chain joins TRBV7-6 and TRBJ2-3. From germline, CDR1 is SGHVS and CDR2 FNYEAQ. CDR3 length: 12 residues.

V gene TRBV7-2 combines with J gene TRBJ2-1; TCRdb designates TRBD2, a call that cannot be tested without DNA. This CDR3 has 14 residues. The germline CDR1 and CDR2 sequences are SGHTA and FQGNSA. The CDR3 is CASSSGTSYNEQFF.